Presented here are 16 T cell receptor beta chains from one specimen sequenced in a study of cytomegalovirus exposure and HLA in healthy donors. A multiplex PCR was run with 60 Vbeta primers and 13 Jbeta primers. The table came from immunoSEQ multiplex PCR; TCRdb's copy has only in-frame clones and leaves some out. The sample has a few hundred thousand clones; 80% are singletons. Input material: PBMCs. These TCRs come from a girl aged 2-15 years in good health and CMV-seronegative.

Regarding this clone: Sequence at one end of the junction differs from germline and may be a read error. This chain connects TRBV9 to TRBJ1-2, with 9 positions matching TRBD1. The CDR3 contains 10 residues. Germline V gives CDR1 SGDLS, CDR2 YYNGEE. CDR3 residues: CASSGRDRDF. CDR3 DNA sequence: TGTGCCAGCAGCGGCCGGGACAGGGACTTC.

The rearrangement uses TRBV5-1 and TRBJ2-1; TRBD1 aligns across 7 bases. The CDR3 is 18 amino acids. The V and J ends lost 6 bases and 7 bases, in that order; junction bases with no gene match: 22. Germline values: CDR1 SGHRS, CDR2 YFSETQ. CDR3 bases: TGCGCCAGCACCTACACCCTGAAGACAGGGAAAATTAGGAATGAGCAGTTCTTC. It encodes CASTYTLKTGKIRNEQFF.

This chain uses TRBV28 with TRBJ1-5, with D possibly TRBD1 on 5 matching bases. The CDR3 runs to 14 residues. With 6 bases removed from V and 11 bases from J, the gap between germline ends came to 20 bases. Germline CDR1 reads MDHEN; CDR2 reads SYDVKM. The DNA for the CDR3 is TGTGCCAGCAGCAATCGACAGATCCTCAGGACCCAGCATTTT. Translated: CASSNRQILRTQHF.

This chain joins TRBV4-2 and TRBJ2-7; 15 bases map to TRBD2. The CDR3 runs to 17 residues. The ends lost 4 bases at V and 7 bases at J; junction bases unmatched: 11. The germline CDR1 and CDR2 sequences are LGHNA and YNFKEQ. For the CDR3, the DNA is TGTGCCAGCAGCCCTACCAGGACTAGCGGGGGGGCGGGGGAGCAGTACTTC. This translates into CASSPTRTSGGAGEQYF.

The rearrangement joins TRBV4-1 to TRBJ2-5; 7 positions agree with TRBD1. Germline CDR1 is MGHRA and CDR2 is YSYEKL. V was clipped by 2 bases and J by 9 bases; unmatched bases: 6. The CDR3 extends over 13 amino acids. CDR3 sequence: CASSQWSTGAQYF. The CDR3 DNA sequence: TGCGCCAGCAGCCAATGGTCCACAGGGGCCCAGTACTTC.

The CDR3 sequence: CASSLKSGSSETQYF. In nucleotides, the CDR3 is TGTGCCAGCAGCTTGAAGAGCGGGAGCTCAGAGACCCAGTACTTC. This chain connects TRBV5-6 to TRBJ2-5; 8 positions agree with TRBD2. CDR3 size: 15 residues. Trimming cost V 1 base and J 4 bases; bases outside gene matches: 6. CDR1 is SGHDT, CDR2 YYEEEE, per germline.

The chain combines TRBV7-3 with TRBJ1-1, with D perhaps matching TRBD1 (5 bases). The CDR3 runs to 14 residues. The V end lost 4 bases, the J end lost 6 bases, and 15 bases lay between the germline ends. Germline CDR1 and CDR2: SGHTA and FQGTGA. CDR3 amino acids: CASSSTGGHSEAFF. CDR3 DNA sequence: TGTGCCAGCAGCTCCACGGGAGGACACTCTGAAGCTTTCTTT.

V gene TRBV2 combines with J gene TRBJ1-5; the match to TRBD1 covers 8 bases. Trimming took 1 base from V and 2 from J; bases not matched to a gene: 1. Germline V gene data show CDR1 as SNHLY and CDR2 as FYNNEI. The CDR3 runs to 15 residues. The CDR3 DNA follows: TGTGCCAGCAGTGAAGGGGGACAGGGCAATCAGCCCCAGCATTTT. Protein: CASSEGGQGNQPQHF.

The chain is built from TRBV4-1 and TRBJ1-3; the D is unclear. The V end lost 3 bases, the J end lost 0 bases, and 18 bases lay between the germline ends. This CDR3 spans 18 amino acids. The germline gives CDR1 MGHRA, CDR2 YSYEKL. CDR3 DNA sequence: TGCGCCAGCAGCCAGGCAGGCGGGCTGACTAGCTCTGGAAACACCATATATTTT. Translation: CASSQAGGLTSSGNTIYF.

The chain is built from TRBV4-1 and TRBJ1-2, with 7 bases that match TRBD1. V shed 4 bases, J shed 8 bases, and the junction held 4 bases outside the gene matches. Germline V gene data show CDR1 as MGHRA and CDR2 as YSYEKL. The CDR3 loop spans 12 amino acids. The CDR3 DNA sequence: TGCGCCAGCAGCCCCGGACAGGCAGGCTACACCTTC. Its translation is CASSPGQAGYTF.

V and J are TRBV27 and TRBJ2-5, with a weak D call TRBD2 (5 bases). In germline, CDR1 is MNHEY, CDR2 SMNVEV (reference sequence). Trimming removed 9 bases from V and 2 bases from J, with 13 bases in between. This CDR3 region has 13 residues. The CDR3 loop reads CASSREPQETQYF. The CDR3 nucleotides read TGTGCCAGTAGTAGGGAGCCACAAGAGACCCAGTACTTC.

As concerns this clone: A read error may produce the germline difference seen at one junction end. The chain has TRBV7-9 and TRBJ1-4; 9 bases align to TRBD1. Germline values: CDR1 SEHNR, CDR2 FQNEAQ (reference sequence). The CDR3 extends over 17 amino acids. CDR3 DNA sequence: TGTTCCAGCAGCTTAGCGGTACAGGGGGCACAGAATGAAAAACTGTTTTTT. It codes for CSSSLAVQGAQNEKLFF.

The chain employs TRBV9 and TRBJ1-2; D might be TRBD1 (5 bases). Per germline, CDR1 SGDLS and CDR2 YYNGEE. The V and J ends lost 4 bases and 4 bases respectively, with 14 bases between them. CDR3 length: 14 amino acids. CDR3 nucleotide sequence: TGTGCCAGCAGCCCCTCGGTAAGGGGCTATGGCTACACCTTC. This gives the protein CASSPSVRGYGYTF.

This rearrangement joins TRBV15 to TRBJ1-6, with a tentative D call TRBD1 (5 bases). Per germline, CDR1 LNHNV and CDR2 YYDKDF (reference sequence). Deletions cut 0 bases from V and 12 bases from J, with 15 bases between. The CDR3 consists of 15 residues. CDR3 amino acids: CATSRDPGGTEPLHF. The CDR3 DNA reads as TGTGCCACCAGCAGAGACCCCGGGGGAACGGAACCCCTCCACTTT.

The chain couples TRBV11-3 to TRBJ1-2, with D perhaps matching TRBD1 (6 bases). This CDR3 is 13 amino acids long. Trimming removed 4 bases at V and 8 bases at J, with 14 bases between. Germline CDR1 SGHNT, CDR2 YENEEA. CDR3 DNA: TGTGCCAGCAGCTACGAAGGGGGTGGCGGCTACACCTTC. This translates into CASSYEGGGGYTF.

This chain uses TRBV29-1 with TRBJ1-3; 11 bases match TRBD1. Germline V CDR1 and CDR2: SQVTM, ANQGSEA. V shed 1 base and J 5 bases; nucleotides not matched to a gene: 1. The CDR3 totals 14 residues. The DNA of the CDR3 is TGCAGCGTTGAAGGGACAGGGGGCCGAAACACCATATATTTT. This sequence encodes CSVEGTGGRNTIYF.